This T cell receptor (beta chain) was profiled in a study of T cell clonotyping in hematopoietic cell transplantation. Overall study context: Recipients' pretransplant samples followed cytoreduction.

The protocol was immunoSEQ multiplex PCR, while the TCRdb copy is restricted to in-frame clones and leaves out a portion. This sample has approximately 22,000 clones; roughly 90% occur once, and the top ten carry about 3.5%. The CDR3 extends over 14 amino acids. The germline V and J ends were trimmed by 4 bases and 6 bases, with 16 bases remaining between them. Germline V gene data show CDR1 as SGDLS and CDR2 as YYNGEE. About this clone itself: The antigen is not known.

This sample's time point: recipient sample about 28 days before transplant, after cytoreduction. Blood collection times were about day -28 and days 30, 100, 180 posttransplant. Broader study findings: Recipient TCR diversity dropped after transplant; expanded clonotypes rose from day 30 to 180.

Sequencing was performed on peripheral blood mononuclear cells, taken before stem cell transplant. The V and J genes are TRBV9 and TRBJ1-2; maybe TRBD1 (6 bases). This TCR came from a man aged 18 to 29 with biphenotypic leukemia. Some clones in this sample may be carry-over from other donors' samples. This chain's CDR3 is CASSPSPTGHGYTF. The DNA for the CDR3 is TGTGCCAGCAGCCCCAGCCCCACAGGGCATGGCTACACCTTC. The variable domain in full, completed from reference TRBV9 and TRBJ1-2, reads DSGVTQTPKHLITATGQRVTLRCSPRSGDLSVYWYQQSLDQGLQFLIQYYNGEERAKGNILERFSAQQFPDLHSELNLSSLELGDSALYFCASSPSPTGHGYTFGSGTRLTVV.